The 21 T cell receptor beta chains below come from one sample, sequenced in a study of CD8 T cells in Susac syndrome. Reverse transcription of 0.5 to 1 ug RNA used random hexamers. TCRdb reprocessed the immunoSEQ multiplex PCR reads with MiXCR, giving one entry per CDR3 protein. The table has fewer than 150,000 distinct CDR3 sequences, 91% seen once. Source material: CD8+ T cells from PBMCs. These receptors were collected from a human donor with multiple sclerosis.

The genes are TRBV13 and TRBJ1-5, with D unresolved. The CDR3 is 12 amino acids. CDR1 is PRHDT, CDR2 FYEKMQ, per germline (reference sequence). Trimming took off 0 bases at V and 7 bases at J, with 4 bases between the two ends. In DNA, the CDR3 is TGTGCCAGCAGCTTAGGGAGACAGCCCCAGCATTTT. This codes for CASSLGRQPQHF.

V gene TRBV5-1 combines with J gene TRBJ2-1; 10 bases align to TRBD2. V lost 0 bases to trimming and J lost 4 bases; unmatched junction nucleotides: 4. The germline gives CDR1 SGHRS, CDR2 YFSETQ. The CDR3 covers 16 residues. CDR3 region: CASSLDQREGYNEQFF. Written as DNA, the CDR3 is TGCGCCAGCAGCTTGGATCAGCGGGAGGGATACAATGAGCAGTTCTTC. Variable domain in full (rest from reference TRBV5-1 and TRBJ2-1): KAGVTQTPRYLIKTRGQQVTLSCSPISGHRSVSWYQQTPGQGLQFLFEYFSETQRNKGNFPGRFSGRQFSNSRSEMNVSTLELGDSALYLCASSLDQREGYNEQFFGPGTRLTVL.

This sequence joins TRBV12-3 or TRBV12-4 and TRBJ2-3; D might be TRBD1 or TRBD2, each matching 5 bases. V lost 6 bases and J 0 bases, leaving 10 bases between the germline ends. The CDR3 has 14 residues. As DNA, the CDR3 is TGTGCCAGCAGCCCCTGGGGGAGCACAGATACGCAGTATTTT. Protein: CASSPWGSTDTQYF.

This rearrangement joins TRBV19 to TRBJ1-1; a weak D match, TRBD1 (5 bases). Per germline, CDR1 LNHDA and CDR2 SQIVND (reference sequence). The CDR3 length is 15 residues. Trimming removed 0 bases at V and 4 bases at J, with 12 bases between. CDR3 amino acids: CASSIEPGLGTEAFF. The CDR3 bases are TGTGCCAGTAGTATAGAACCGGGACTCGGCACTGAAGCTTTCTTT.

Written as DNA, the CDR3 is TGTGCCTGGAGTGTAGGGGAGGGGGCTAATGAAAAACTGTTTTTT. Protein: CAWSVGEGANEKLFF. The chain recombines TRBV30 with TRBJ1-4, with D perhaps TRBD1 (6 bases). This CDR3 is 15 amino acids long. V was cut by 0 bases and J by 3 bases, with 11 bases left in between. Germline CDR1 GTSNPN, CDR2 SVGIG (reference sequence).

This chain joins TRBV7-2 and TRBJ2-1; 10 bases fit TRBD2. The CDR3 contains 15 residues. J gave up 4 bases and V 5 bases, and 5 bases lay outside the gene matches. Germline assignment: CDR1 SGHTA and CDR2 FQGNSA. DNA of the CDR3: TGTGCCAGCAGCCCCCCTAGCGGGGGTTACAATGAGCAGTTCTTC. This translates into CASSPPSGGYNEQFF.

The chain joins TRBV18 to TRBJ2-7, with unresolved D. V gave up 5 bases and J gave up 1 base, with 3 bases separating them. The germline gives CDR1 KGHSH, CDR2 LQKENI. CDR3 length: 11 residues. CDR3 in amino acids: CASSGSYEQYF. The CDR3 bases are TGTGCCAGCTCAGGGTCCTACGAGCAGTACTTC.

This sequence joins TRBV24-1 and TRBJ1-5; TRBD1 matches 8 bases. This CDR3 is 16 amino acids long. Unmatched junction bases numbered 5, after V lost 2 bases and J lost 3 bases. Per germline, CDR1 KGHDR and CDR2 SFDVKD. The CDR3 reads CATSDSDRGLNQPQHF. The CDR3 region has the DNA TGTGCCACCAGTGATTCCGACAGGGGTCTCAATCAGCCCCAGCATTTT.

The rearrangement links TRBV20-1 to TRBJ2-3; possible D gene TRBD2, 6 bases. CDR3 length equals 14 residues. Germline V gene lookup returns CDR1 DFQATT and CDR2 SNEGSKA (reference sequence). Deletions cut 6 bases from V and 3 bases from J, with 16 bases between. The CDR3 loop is CSAPDYLRTDTQYF. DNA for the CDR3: TGCAGTGCCCCGGACTATCTCAGAACAGATACGCAGTATTTT.

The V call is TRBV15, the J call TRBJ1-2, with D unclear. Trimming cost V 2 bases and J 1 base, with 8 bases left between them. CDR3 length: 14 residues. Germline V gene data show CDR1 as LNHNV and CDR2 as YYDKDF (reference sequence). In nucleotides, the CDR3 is TGTGCCACCAGCAGATCTGGGATTAACTATGGCTACACCTTC. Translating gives CATSRSGINYGYTF. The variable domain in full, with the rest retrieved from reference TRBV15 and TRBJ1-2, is DAMVIQNPRYQVTQFGKPVTLSCSQTLNHNVMYWYQQKSSQAPKLLFHYYDKDFNNEADTPDNFQSRRPNTSFCFLDIRSPGLGDTAMYLCATSRSGINYGYTFGSGTRLTVV.

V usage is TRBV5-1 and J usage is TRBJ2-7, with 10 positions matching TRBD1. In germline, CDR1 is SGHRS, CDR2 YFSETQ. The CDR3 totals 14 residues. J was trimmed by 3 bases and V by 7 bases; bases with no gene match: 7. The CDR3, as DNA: TGCGCCAGCTTCTCGGGACAGGGGATCTACGAGCAGTACTTC. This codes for CASFSGQGIYEQYF. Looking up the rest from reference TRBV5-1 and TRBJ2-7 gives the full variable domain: KAGVTQTPRYLIKTRGQQVTLSCSPISGHRSVSWYQQTPGQGLQFLFEYFSETQRNKGNFPGRFSGRQFSNSRSEMNVSTLELGDSALYLCASFSGQGIYEQYFGPGTRLTVT.

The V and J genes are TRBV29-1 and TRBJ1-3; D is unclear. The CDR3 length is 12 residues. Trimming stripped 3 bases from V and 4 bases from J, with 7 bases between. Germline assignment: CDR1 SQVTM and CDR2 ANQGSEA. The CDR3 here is CSVEPAGNTIYF. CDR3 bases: TGCAGCGTTGAGCCTGCGGGAAACACCATATATTTT. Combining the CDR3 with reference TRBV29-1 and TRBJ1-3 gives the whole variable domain SAVISQKPSRDICQRGTSLTIQCQVDSQVTMMFWYRQQPGQSLTLIATANQGSEATYESGFVIDKFPISRPNLTFSTLTVSNMSPEDSSIYLCSVEPAGNTIYFGEGSWLTVV.

The CDR3 DNA is TGCGCCAGCAGCCAAGGGATAAGGCGGCCCACAGATACGCAGTATTTT. It codes for CASSQGIRRPTDTQYF. This chain joins TRBV4-3 and TRBJ2-3; no definite D call. From germline, CDR1 is LGHNA and CDR2 YSLEER. The CDR3 length is 16 residues. V was pared by 1 base and J by 2 bases, with 13 bases between.

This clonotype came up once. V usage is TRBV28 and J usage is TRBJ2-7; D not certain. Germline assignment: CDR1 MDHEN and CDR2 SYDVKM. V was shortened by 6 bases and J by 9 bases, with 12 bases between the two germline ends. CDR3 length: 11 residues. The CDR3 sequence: CASSTSRLQYF. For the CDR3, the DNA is TGTGCCAGCAGCACGTCTAGGTTGCAGTACTTC.

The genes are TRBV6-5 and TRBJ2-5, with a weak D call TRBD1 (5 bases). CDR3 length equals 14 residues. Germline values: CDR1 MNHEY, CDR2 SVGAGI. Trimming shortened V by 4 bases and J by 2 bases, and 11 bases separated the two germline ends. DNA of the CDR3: TGTGCCAGCAGTTCCACAGGTTATCAAGAGACCCAGTACTTC. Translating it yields CASSSTGYQETQYF.

The CDR3 loop reads CASTLGANTEAFF. The CDR3 DNA reads as TGCGCCAGCACCCTAGGGGCGAACACTGAAGCTTTCTTT. The chain couples TRBV10-1 to TRBJ1-1, with D possibly being TRBD1 (5 bases). V lost 7 bases, J lost 1 base, and 10 bases lay in between. CDR3 length equals 13 residues. The germline V gene encodes CDR1 WNHNN and CDR2 SYGVQD (reference sequence).

CDR3 nucleotide sequence: TGTGCCAGCAGCGCCGAGCTAAATGAGCAGTTCTTC. It translates to CASSAELNEQFF. The genes are TRBV9 and TRBJ2-1; D is unclear. This CDR3 has 12 amino acids. In germline, CDR1 is SGDLS, CDR2 YYNGEE. Trimming removed 3 bases from V and 7 bases from J, with 8 bases in between.

CDR3: CATSDFQNTEAFF. The CDR3, as DNA: TGTGCCACCAGTGATTTTCAGAACACTGAAGCTTTCTTT. V gene TRBV24-1 combines with J gene TRBJ1-1, with D uncertain. With 1 base removed from V and 1 base from J, the gap between germline ends came to 3 bases. Germline CDR1 is KGHDR and CDR2 is SFDVKD. The CDR3 spans 13 residues.

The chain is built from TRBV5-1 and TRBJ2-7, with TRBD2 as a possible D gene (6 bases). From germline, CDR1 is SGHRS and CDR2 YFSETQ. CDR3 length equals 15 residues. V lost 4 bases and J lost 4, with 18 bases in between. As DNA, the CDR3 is TGCGCCAGCAGCCCGGCGGAGGGCAGCCTTTACGAGCAGTACTTC. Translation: CASSPAEGSLYEQYF.

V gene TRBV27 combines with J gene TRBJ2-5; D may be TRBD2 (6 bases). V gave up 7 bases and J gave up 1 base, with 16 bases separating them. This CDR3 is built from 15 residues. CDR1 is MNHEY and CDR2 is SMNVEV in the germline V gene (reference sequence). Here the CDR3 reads CASNEDYAFQETQYF. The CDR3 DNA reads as TGTGCCAGCAATGAGGACTATGCATTCCAAGAGACCCAGTACTTC.

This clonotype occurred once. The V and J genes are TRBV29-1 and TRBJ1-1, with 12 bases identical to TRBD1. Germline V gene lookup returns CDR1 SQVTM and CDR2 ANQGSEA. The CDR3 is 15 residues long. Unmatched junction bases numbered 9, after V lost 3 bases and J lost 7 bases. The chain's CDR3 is CSVDSWGQGAFEAFF. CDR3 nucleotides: TGCAGCGTTGATTCTTGGGGACAGGGGGCTTTTGAAGCTTTCTTT.